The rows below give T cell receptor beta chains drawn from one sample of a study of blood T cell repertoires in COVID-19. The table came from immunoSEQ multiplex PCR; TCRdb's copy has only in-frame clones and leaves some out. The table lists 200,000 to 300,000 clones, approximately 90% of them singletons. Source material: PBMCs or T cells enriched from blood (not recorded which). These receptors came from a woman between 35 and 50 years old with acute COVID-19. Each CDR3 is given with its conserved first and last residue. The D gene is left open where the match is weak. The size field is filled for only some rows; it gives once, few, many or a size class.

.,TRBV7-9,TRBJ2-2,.,TGTGCCAGCAGCTTAGCCGGCAGGGGATTGGACACCGGGGAGCTGTTTTTT,CASSLAGRGLDTGELFF
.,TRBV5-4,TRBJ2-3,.,TGTGCCAGCAGCCTACCGGGACACATAGACAGCGGGGAGTATTTT,CASSLPGHIDSGEYF
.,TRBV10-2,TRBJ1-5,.,TGCGCCAGCAGTGACCCGAATCAGGGGAATCAGCCCCAGCATTTT,CASSDPNQGNQPQHF
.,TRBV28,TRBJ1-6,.,TGTGCCAGCAGTTTGTCCGATGCAGCGCCAAATTCACCCCTCCACTTT,CASSLSDAAPNSPLHF
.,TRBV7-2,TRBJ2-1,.,TGTGCCAGCAGCTTAGTGCTAGTTTACAATGAGCAGTTCTTC,CASSLVLVYNEQFF
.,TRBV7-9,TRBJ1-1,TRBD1,TGTGCCAGCAGCGACCAGGGGGAGAACACTGAAGCTTTCTTT,CASSDQGENTEAFF
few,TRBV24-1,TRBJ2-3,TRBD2,TGTGCCACCAGTAGGACTAGCGGGAGTGTCGCAGATACGCAGTATTTT,CATSRTSGSVADTQYF
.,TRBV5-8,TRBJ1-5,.,TGTGCCAGCAGCTTGGTTCTGCGCACCTATAGCAATCAGCCCCAGCATTTT,CASSLVLRTYSNQPQHF
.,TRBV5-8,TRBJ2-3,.,TGTGCCAGCAGCTTGGCCCCGTCAAGCGATAGCACAGATACGCAGTATTTT,CASSLAPSSDSTDTQYF
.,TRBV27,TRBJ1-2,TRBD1,TGTGCCAGCAGAAGAGGGGGCGCCAACTATGGCTACACCTTC,CASRRGGANYGYTF
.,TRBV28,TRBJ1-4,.,TGTGCCAGTGCGTTCCAGTCAGGTGAAAAACTGTTTTTT,CASAFQSGEKLFF
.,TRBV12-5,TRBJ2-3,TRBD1,TGTGCTAGTGGGCTGGGACAGGCCCCAGCGGATACGCAGTATTTT,CASGLGQAPADTQYF